This TCR beta chain was sequenced during a study of blood T cells in healthy people across ages. Study-level results: Older age went with lower TCR beta diversity per million T cells, in a roughly linear way.

A second PCR, run for roughly 7 to 11 cycles, used a sample-barcoded 5' primer plus a J-beta primer mix. Tagging of each cDNA molecule was performed by a template-switch adaptor with 12 random nucleotides. TCRdb independently ran MiXCR on the 5' RACE reads; one entry per CDR3 protein. The repertoire holds just over 800,000 distinct CDR3 sequences, with about 59% as singletons. Samples had at least 7 million PBMCs isolated from them. Total RNA extracted from each sample amounted to at least 6 micrograms. The CDR3 loop spans 15 amino acids. The V end lost 0 bases, the J end lost 9 bases, and 20 bases lay between the germline ends. From germline, CDR1 is DFQATT and CDR2 SNEGSKA (reference sequence). Ten or more counts support this clonotype. Its matching antigen is unknown.

Sample: blood. The TCR comes from a young man in good health. The rearrangement uses TRBV20-1 and TRBJ2-5, with a possible D match to TRBD1 (6 bases). The CDR3 sequence is CSARDLISERGSQYF. Here the CDR3 DNA reads TGCAGTGCTAGAGATCTAATCTCCGAAAGGGGGTCCCAGTACTTC.